The TCR beta chain under discussion was sequenced for a study of patients and donors after allogeneic stem cell transplantation. Germline CDR1 is SEHNR and CDR2 is FQNEAQ (reference sequence). The CDR3 is 11 amino acids. Trimming took 4 bases from V and 8 from J, leaving 8 bases between them. TCRdb used MiXCR to reprocess the RT-PCR reads, holding one entry per CDR3 protein. Here the sample spans about 150,000 distinct CDR3 sequences, about a third being singletons. The chain recombines TRBV7-9 with TRBJ1-2; a possible D gene is TRBD1 (5 bases). The sequenced sample consisted of blood, either unsorted or a sorted T cell fraction (not recorded which). The TCR sequence derives from a human donor who was either an allogeneic HSCT recipient or a stem cell or donor lymphocyte infusion donor (not recorded which). It is not recorded whose cells these are; they may come from a transplant donor. DNA of the CDR3: TGTGCCAGCAGCTCGGGGGAAGGCTACACCTTC. Translated, it gives CASSSGEGYTF.